The next 11 T cell receptor beta chains were all read from a single sample in a study of blood T cell repertoires in COVID-19 (dated by TCRdb to 2020 to 2022). Library preparation used the immunoSEQ multiplex PCR assay. Imported from immuneACCESS, the table was reduced by TCRdb to in-frame sequences with V and J called. These copies leave out some clones; in studies compared against another copy, an unresolved V gene accounts for under half, and the cause of the remainder is not known. The table for this sample lists 300,000 to 450,000 clones; about 90% of them were counted only once. Clones ranked in the top ten supply over 0.9% of the sample. The sample was PBMCs or T cells enriched from blood (not recorded which). These receptors originate from a woman in her twenties or thirties who had been exposed to COVID-19.

This rearrangement joins TRBV3-1 (or the pseudogene TRBV3-2) to TRBJ2-3; 7 nucleotides line up with TRBD2. There are 17 residues in the CDR3. CDR1 is LGHDT and CDR2 is YNNKEL in the germline V gene (reference sequence). With 1 base clipped from V and 4 bases from J, the junction kept 11 bases outside the gene matches. The CDR3 here is CASSQAPGGPVPDTQYF. The CDR3 DNA sequence: TGTGCCAGCAGCCAAGCCCCGGGAGGACCCGTCCCAGATACGCAGTATTTT.

This chain uses TRBV11-2 with TRBJ2-5; D gene uncertain. Between the trimmed V and J ends, which lost 6 bases and 3 bases, there was a span of 11 bases. Germline assignment: CDR1 SGHAT and CDR2 FQNNGV. The CDR3 spans 13 residues. The CDR3 DNA reads TGTGCCAGCAGTACTACGCACAAAGAGACCCAGTACTTC. This encodes CASSTTHKETQYF. The full variable domain, with the rest looked up from reference TRBV11-2 and TRBJ2-5, is EAGVAQSPRYKIIEKRQSVAFWCNPISGHATLYWYQQILGQGPKLLIQFQNNGVVDDSQLPKDRFSAERLKGVDSTLKIQPAKLEDSAVYLCASSTTHKETQYFGPGTRLLVL.

The J gene is TRBJ2-1, the V gene TRBV27, with D perhaps matching TRBD2 (5 bases). Germline CDR1 reads MNHEY; CDR2 reads SMNVEV (reference sequence). The CDR3 has 14 residues. V dropped 3 bases and J dropped 1 base, with 7 bases sitting between them. CDR3 DNA: TGTGCCAGCAGTTTTAGCGCATCCTACAATGAGCAGTTCTTC. This codes for CASSFSASYNEQFF.

The rearrangement links TRBV11-3 to TRBJ2-2; possible D gene TRBD1, 5 bases. Deletions cut 0 bases from V and 5 bases from J, with 16 bases between. The CDR3 is made up of 17 amino acids. Germline CDR1 reads SGHNT; CDR2 reads YENEEA. The chain's CDR3 is CASSLDGLTVDTGELFF. The CDR3 region has the DNA TGTGCCAGCAGCTTAGATGGTTTGACAGTGGATACCGGGGAGCTGTTTTTT.

The CDR3 bases are TGTGCCAGCTCACCACAGCCGCCACAGGATAATTCACCCCTCCACTTT. The encoded protein is CASSPQPPQDNSPLHF. The chain carries TRBV18 and TRBJ1-6, with D perhaps matching TRBD1 (5 bases). CDR1 and CDR2 from the germline V gene are KGHSH and LQKENI. The CDR3 is 16 residues long. The germline V and J ends were trimmed by 1 base and 5 bases, with 12 bases remaining between them.

This clone was recorded many times. The rearrangement links TRBV7-9 to TRBJ2-2; TRBD2 might be the D (5 bases). V lost 8 bases and J lost 3, with 19 bases in between. CDR3 length: 16 amino acids. CDR1 and CDR2 (germline): SEHNR, FQNEAQ (reference sequence). The CDR3 DNA is TGTGCCAGCGAGGACTCGCTCTACCTCCACACCGGGGAGCTGTTTTTT. Its protein product is CASEDSLYLHTGELFF.

This chain uses TRBV12-5 with TRBJ2-5; the match to TRBD2 covers 8 bases. Germline assignment: CDR1 LGHNT and CDR2 FRNRAP. V lost 0 bases to trimming and J lost 5 bases; unmatched junction nucleotides: 5. This CDR3 region has 15 residues. Here the CDR3 DNA reads TGTGCTAGTGGTTTGGTACAGGCGGGAGGTGAGACCCAGTACTTC. It translates to CASGLVQAGGETQYF. The full variable domain, rest sourced from reference TRBV12-5 and TRBJ2-5, is DARVTQTPRHKVTEMGQEVTMRCQPILGHNTVFWYRQTMMQGLELLAYFRNRAPLDDSGMPKDRFSAEMPDATLATLKIQPSEPRDSAVYFCASGLVQAGGETQYFGPGTRLLVL.

This chain connects TRBV27 to TRBJ1-5; 7 bases are shared with TRBD1. The CDR3 has 13 residues. Germline V gene sequence: CDR1 MNHEY, CDR2 SMNVEV (reference sequence). The J segment lost 6 bases and the V segment lost 6 bases, leaving 5 bases of the junction unmatched. CDR3 region: CASRETGIQPQHF. The CDR3, as DNA: TGTGCCAGCAGAGAGACAGGGATTCAGCCCCAGCATTTT.

Written as DNA, the CDR3 is TGTGCCAGTAGTCAGCACGGACAGGGACAAGCCACTGAAGCTTTCTTT. Protein product: CASSQHGQGQATEAFF. This chain links TRBV19 with TRBJ1-1, with TRBD1 identical over 8 bases. V dropped 5 bases and J dropped 4; count of bases not matched to a gene: 12. This CDR3 spans 16 amino acids. CDR1 is LNHDA, CDR2 SQIVND, per germline (reference sequence).

CDR3 protein: CATSRDVTSGSTDTQYF. For the CDR3, the DNA is TGTGCCACCAGCAGAGATGTGACTAGCGGGAGTACAGATACGCAGTATTTT. This chain links TRBV15 with TRBJ2-3; 12 nucleotides line up with TRBD2. The CDR3 is 17 amino acids. The germline V gene encodes CDR1 LNHNV and CDR2 YYDKDF (reference sequence). V shed 0 bases, J shed 3 bases, and the junction held 4 bases outside the gene matches.

This chain uses TRBV5-4 with TRBJ2-2, with 8 bases identical to TRBD1. This CDR3 has 16 amino acids. V gave up 0 bases and J gave up 0 bases; unmatched junction bases: 1. Germline CDR1 and CDR2: SGHNT and YYREEE (reference sequence). The DNA for the CDR3 is TGTGCCAGCAGCTTGGAGACAGGGGCGAACACCGGGGAGCTGTTTTTT. It encodes CASSLETGANTGELFF. Full variable domain (rest looked up from reference TRBV5-4 and TRBJ2-2): ETGVTQSPTHLIKTRGQQVTLRCSSQSGHNTVSWYQQALGQGPQFIFQYYREEENGRGNFPPRFSGLQFPNYSSELNVNALELDDSALYLCASSLETGANTGELFFGEGSRLTVL.